Following are 25 T cell receptor beta chains from one sample sequenced in a study of neurological immune-mediated disorders. TCRdb analysed the 5' RACE reads with MiXCR anew, one entry per CDR3 protein. The table lists fewer than 40,000 distinct CDR3 sequences, about 13% of them singletons. Time point in this sample: longitudinal time-point 2. The sample taken for sequencing was PBMCs. All receptors derive from a woman aged 40 to 50 in good health.

In its sample, this clonotype was seen many times. V is TRBV4-2 and J is TRBJ1-1; D not resolved. Germline lookup yields CDR1 LGHNA and CDR2 YNFKEQ. Trimming cost V 1 base and J 3 bases, with 9 bases left between them. The CDR3 extends over 14 amino acids. The CDR3 nucleotides are TGTGCCAGCAGCCAAGTTTCCGGGTACACTGAAGCTTTCTTT. It specifies CASSQVSGYTEAFF.

This clonotype was seen repeatedly, ten times or more. The chain recombines TRBV20-1 with TRBJ2-1, with D hard to call. Between the trimmed V and J ends, which lost 3 bases and 7 bases, there was a span of 13 bases. This CDR3 spans 13 amino acids. CDR1 is DFQATT, CDR2 SNEGSKA, per germline (reference sequence). This chain's CDR3 is CSARLDLTNEQFF. The CDR3 DNA reads TGCAGTGCTAGGCTGGATCTTACGAATGAGCAGTTCTTC.

As for this clonotype: A read error may explain this, as a much larger clone is one base away. The chain recombines TRBV6-5 with TRBJ2-5; D not certain. This CDR3 comprises 13 residues. Germline CDR1 MNHEY, CDR2 SVGAGI. The CDR3 protein is CAISSLIQETQYF. The DNA of the CDR3 is TGTGCCATCAGTTCCCTGATCCAAGAGACCCAGTACTTC.

This clonotype was seen at least ten times. The V gene is TRBV27, the J gene TRBJ2-2; D remains unclear. V shed 3 bases and J shed 1 base, with 9 bases lying between them. CDR3 length: 15 amino acids. Germline loops: CDR1 MNHEY, CDR2 SMNVEV (reference sequence). The CDR3 reads CASSFMAGNTGELFF. The CDR3 DNA reads TGTGCCAGCAGTTTTATGGCAGGGAACACCGGGGAGCTGTTTTTT.

At least ten counts were recorded for this clonotype. This rearrangement joins TRBV7-6 to TRBJ1-1; 9 bases map to TRBD1. Unmatched junction bases numbered 15, after V lost 5 bases and J lost 11 bases. The CDR3 totals 15 residues. Germline V lookup: CDR1 SGHVS, CDR2 FNYEAQ. The CDR3 nucleotides read TGTGCCAGCAGCCCAGCGCCGGGACAGGGCGGGCGGGCTTTCTTT. This gives the protein CASSPAPGQGGRAFF.

Ten or more counts support this clonotype. The genes are TRBV7-2 and TRBJ2-1; 9 nucleotides align to TRBD2. Germline trimming cut 5 bases from V and 4 bases from J; bases unmatched to any gene: 6. The CDR3 is 15 amino acids. Germline CDR1 is SGHTA and CDR2 is FQGNSA. CDR3 nucleotides: TGTGCCAGCAGCCGTAGCGGGAGTGTTTACAATGAGCAGTTCTTC. Encoded protein: CASSRSGSVYNEQFF.

This clonotype is medium-sized within its sample. V is TRBV18 and J is TRBJ2-1; a weak D match, TRBD1 (5 bases). CDR3 length equals 16 residues. Trimming left V 0 bases short and J 8 bases short, with 17 bases between. The V gene's germline CDR1 is KGHSH and CDR2 LQKENI. CDR3 DNA: TGTGCCAGCTCACCACCTGGATACCAGGGATACGATGAGCAGTTCTTC. Its translation: CASSPPGYQGYDEQFF.

This clonotype was picked up many times. V and J are TRBV7-3 and TRBJ2-3; 7 nucleotides agree with TRBD1. The V gene end was trimmed by 6 bases and the J gene end by 0 bases; junction bases not matched to a gene: 3. This CDR3 is 14 amino acids long. Looked up from germline, CDR1 is SGHTA and CDR2 is FQGTGA. This CDR3 is CASSSGQSTDTQYF. The DNA for the CDR3 is TGTGCCAGCAGTTCGGGACAGAGCACAGATACGCAGTATTTT.

The chain links TRBV9 to TRBJ2-1; TRBD2 matches at 7 bases. The CDR3 spans 18 residues. After removal of 1 base from V and 0 bases from J, the junction contained 10 bases not matched to a gene. Per the germline V gene, CDR1 is SGDLS and CDR2 is YYNGEE. CDR3 nucleotides: TGTGCCAGCAGCGTACGACTCGAAGCGGGGAGCTCCTACAATGAGCAGTTCTTC. It encodes CASSVRLEAGSSYNEQFF.

This clonotype was picked up many times. The chain carries TRBV15 and TRBJ1-2; D gene ambiguous. The germline V gene encodes CDR1 LNHNV and CDR2 YYDKDF (reference sequence). CDR3 size: 13 residues. Trimming removed 1 base at V and 6 bases at J, with 9 bases between. Written as DNA, the CDR3 is TGTGCCACCAGCAGAGCTGGGGTGGATGGCTACACCTTC. Translation gives CATSRAGVDGYTF.

This clonotype came up many times. This chain links TRBV6-4 with TRBJ2-3, with D tentatively TRBD2 (6 bases). V was cut by 5 bases and J by 5 bases, with 11 bases left in between. This CDR3 region has 13 residues. Per germline, CDR1 MRHNA and CDR2 SNTAGT. Written as DNA, the CDR3 is TGTGCCAGCAGTTTAGCGGTTGGAGATACGCAGTATTTT. It specifies CASSLAVGDTQYF.

This clonotype was picked up many times. V and J are TRBV7-8 and TRBJ1-2; D perhaps matches TRBD1 (6 bases). The V gene's germline CDR1 is SGHVS and CDR2 FQNEAQ. V dropped 2 bases and J dropped 8 bases, with 21 bases sitting between them. CDR3 size: 16 residues. The CDR3 loop reads CASSLNSAGRGYGYTF. CDR3 bases: TGTGCCAGCAGCTTAAACTCCGCGGGCAGGGGATACGGCTACACCTTC.

V gene TRBV12-3 or TRBV12-4 combines with J gene TRBJ2-7; TRBD1 aligns across 8 bases. The length of the CDR3 is 14 residues. J gave up 6 bases and V 6 bases, and 10 bases lay outside the gene matches. The CDR3 here is CASSRRAGTGEQYF. In DNA, the CDR3 is TGTGCCAGCAGCCGACGGGCGGGGACAGGCGAGCAGTACTTC.

This clonotype was recorded at least ten times. The genes are TRBV5-1 and TRBJ1-2; no firm D call. CDR3 size: 12 residues. Germline lookup yields CDR1 SGHRS and CDR2 YFSETQ. Trimming pared 2 bases from V and 5 bases from J, leaving 7 bases between. The CDR3 DNA sequence: TGCGCCAGCAGCTTTAGCGGGTATGGCTACACCTTC. Protein product: CASSFSGYGYTF.

In this sample, this clonotype turned up many times. The CDR3 DNA follows: TGCAGCGTTGAAATCGGGGATAGCACAGATACGCAGTATTTT. The encoded protein is CSVEIGDSTDTQYF. The V call is TRBV29-1, the J call TRBJ2-3; possibly TRBD2 for D (5 bases). Germline assignment: CDR1 SQVTM and CDR2 ANQGSEA. Deletions cut 2 bases from V and 0 bases from J, with 9 bases between. This CDR3 has 14 amino acids.

This clonotype was counted ten times or more. The V gene is TRBV7-2, the J gene TRBJ1-2; 9 bases match TRBD1. The CDR3 loop spans 15 amino acids. The trim removed 5 bases at V and 8 bases at J, leaving 12 bases unmatched. Germline V gene lookup returns CDR1 SGHTA and CDR2 FQGNSA. CDR3 bases: TGTGCCAGCAGCCTAACCGATAGGACAGGGGTAGGCTACACCTTC. This sequence encodes CASSLTDRTGVGYTF.

This clonotype came up many times. V is TRBV4-3 and J is TRBJ1-1, with D possibly TRBD1 on 6 matching bases. Trimming cost V 1 base and J 4 bases, with 13 bases left between them. This CDR3 region has 15 residues. Per germline, CDR1 LGHNA and CDR2 YSLEER. The chain's CDR3 is CASSQAFRGGTEAFF. The CDR3 bases are TGCGCCAGCAGCCAAGCCTTCCGAGGGGGCACTGAAGCTTTCTTT.

There are many counts of this clonotype. The chain recombines TRBV12-3 or TRBV12-4 with TRBJ1-1, with no clear D. This CDR3 is built from 13 residues. Trimming stripped 3 bases from V and 0 bases from J, with 5 bases between. The CDR3 sequence is CASSFMLNTEAFF. The CDR3 coding sequence is TGTGCCAGCAGTTTTATGTTGAACACTGAAGCTTTCTTT.

This clonotype showed up just once. A single base separates this from a much larger clone, so it may be a read error. The chain uses TRBV5-6 and TRBJ1-2; maybe TRBD1 (6 bases). The CDR3 loop spans 14 amino acids. Germline CDR1 is SGHDT and CDR2 is YYEEEE. V was shortened by 8 bases and J by 7 bases, with 21 bases between the two germline ends. CDR3 region: CARSDGGQLGGYTF. The DNA of the CDR3 is TGTGCCAGATCCGACGGGGGGCAGTTGGGTGGCTACACCTTC.

There are many counts of this clonotype. The chain uses TRBV3-1 and TRBJ1-1; 9 bases match TRBD1. The germline gives CDR1 LGHDT, CDR2 YNNKEL (reference sequence). Losses at the gene ends were 0 bases for V and 1 base for J; bases not matched to a gene: 3. This CDR3 spans 16 amino acids. The CDR3 coding sequence is TGTGCCAGCAGCCAAGAACCGGGACAGGGGAACACTGAAGCTTTCTTT. It translates to CASSQEPGQGNTEAFF.

Notes on this clonotype: At one end the junction does not follow the germline gene, possibly because of a read error. V usage is TRBV5-1 and J usage is TRBJ2-1; perhaps TRBD2 as D (6 bases). Germline lookup yields CDR1 SGHRS and CDR2 YFSETQ. The CDR3 consists of 15 residues. CDR3 nucleotide sequence: TGCGCCAACAGCTTGGCACCGGGGGACCACAATGAGCAGTTCTTC. Translating gives CANSLAPGDHNEQFF.

Judged by abundance, this clonotype is medium-sized. The V call is TRBV5-1, the J call TRBJ2-3; tentative D call: TRBD2 (6 bases). The CDR3 runs to 15 residues. Trimming stripped 4 bases from V and 6 bases from J, with 18 bases between. Germline loops: CDR1 SGHRS, CDR2 YFSETQ. The CDR3 DNA reads TGCGCCAGCAGCCTTACTAGCCCCACCCGCGATACGCAGTATTTT. Its translation is CASSLTSPTRDTQYF.

This clonotype has ten or more counts. This chain connects TRBV6-5 to TRBJ2-3; 11 bases are shared with TRBD1. J gave up 4 bases and V 0 bases, and 3 bases lay outside the gene matches. Germline values: CDR1 MNHEY, CDR2 SVGAGI. The CDR3 loop spans 16 amino acids. This CDR3 is CASSYSGTGGSDTQYF. DNA for the CDR3: TGTGCCAGCAGTTACTCCGGGACAGGGGGATCAGATACGCAGTATTTT.

This clonotype was detected many times. This chain links TRBV25-1 with TRBJ2-7, with TRBD1 as a possible D gene (5 bases). CDR3 size: 15 residues. Germline values: CDR1 MGHDK, CDR2 SYGVNS. Trimming took 0 bases from V and 0 from J, leaving 9 bases between them. CDR3 coding DNA: TGTGCCAGCAGTGAATATGACAGCCTCTCCTACGAGCAGTACTTC. Its protein is CASSEYDSLSYEQYF.

The rearrangement joins TRBV4-1 to TRBJ1-2; 7 bases are a match to TRBD1. V shed 1 base and J 3 bases; nucleotides not matched to a gene: 5. CDR1 MGHRA and CDR2 YSYEKL come from the germline V gene. The CDR3 consists of 15 residues. CDR3 sequence: CASSQAGQRYYGYTF. The CDR3 DNA reads as TGCGCCAGCAGCCAAGCGGGACAGAGGTACTATGGCTACACCTTC.